The clone carrying this TCR beta chain was counted a few times. Its matching antigen is unknown. The data originate from a study of cytomegalovirus exposure and HLA in healthy donors. Primers for the PCR totalled 60 Vbeta and 13 Jbeta. The table came from immunoSEQ multiplex PCR; TCRdb's copy has only in-frame clones and leaves some out. The table shows about 130,000 clones, with around three quarters occurring only once. The CDR3 totals 14 residues. CDR1 and CDR2 (germline): MNHNS, SASEGT. The J segment lost 1 base and the V segment lost 4 bases, leaving 3 bases of the junction unmatched. Findings of the study overall: Immune exposure was documented only through CMV serostatus.

This donor had no CMV serostatus on record. This chain links TRBV6-1 with TRBJ1-1; 7 bases are shared with TRBD1. Sequenced input: PBMCs. The receptor's source is a man aged 25-45 years in good health. The CDR3 DNA follows: TGTGCCAGCAGTGGACAGGGAGGGAACACTGAAGCTTTCTTT. It translates to CASSGQGGNTEAFF.